The 28 T cell receptor beta chains presented below share a single source sample, sequenced in a study of shared clonotypes between healthy human individuals. Generated by immunoSEQ multiplex PCR, the TCRdb table keeps only in-frame clones and is missing some. The sample gives around 2,000,000 clones, 85% to 95% of which show up once; more than 0.1% is in the top ten. Input material: naive CD4+ T cells sorted from blood. Subset of the sample: CD45RA+ positively selected. These receptor sequences come from a man aged 18-30 years in good health.

V gene TRBV4-1 combines with J gene TRBJ2-3, with D possibly called TRBD1 or TRBD2 (6 bases each). Germline CDR1 is MGHRA and CDR2 is YSYEKL. V gave up 4 bases and J gave up 7 bases, with 12 bases separating them. The CDR3 spans 13 residues. The CDR3 DNA sequence: TGCGCCAGCAGCCCCCGGGGGCTGTATACGCAGTATTTT. As protein: CASSPRGLYTQYF.

Notes on this clone: The sample contains more than one DNA sequence encoding this CDR3. The rearrangement joins TRBV10-3 to TRBJ2-4; D possibly corresponds to TRBD2 (5 bases). The V and J ends lost 3 bases and 7 bases respectively, with 7 bases between them. The CDR3 has 12 residues. Per the germline V gene, CDR1 is ENHRY and CDR2 is SYGVKD. The CDR3 is CAISDGGNIQYF. CDR3 DNA sequence: TGTGCCATCAGTGACGGAGGTAACATTCAGTACTTC.

J is TRBJ2-1 and V is TRBV7-2; D perhaps matches TRBD2 (6 bases). The germline V gene encodes CDR1 SGHTA and CDR2 FQGNSA. The CDR3 runs 15 residues. The V gene lost 0 bases and the J gene lost 8 bases, with 14 bases spanning the gap. This CDR3 is CASSLAKLAYYEQFF. DNA for the CDR3: TGTGCCAGCAGCTTAGCAAAGCTAGCGTACTATGAGCAGTTCTTC.

As to this clone: The sample contains more than one DNA sequence encoding this CDR3. V and J are TRBV5-4 and TRBJ2-5, with D perhaps matching TRBD2 (7 bases). The germline V gene has CDR1 SGHNT and CDR2 YYREEE (reference sequence). The CDR3 spans 13 residues. V lost 3 bases to trimming and J lost 5 bases, with 11 bases between them. CDR3 in amino acids: CASSSRGGETQYF. In DNA form, the CDR3 reads TGTGCCAGCAGCTCTAGGGGGGGGGAGACCCAGTACTTC.

With respect to this clone: The germline gene is not matched at one end of the junction; a read error may be the cause. The chain joins TRBV29-1 to TRBJ2-5; a possible D gene is TRBD1 (5 bases). The CDR3 runs to 13 residues. Per the germline V gene, CDR1 is SQVTM and CDR2 is ANQGSEA. The CDR3 sequence is CSVEGHTQETQYF. For the CDR3, the DNA is TGCAGCGTGGAAGGACATACACAAGAGACCCAGTACTTC.

The rearrangement uses TRBV14 and TRBJ2-3; maybe TRBD1 (6 bases). V lost 0 bases to trimming and J lost 5 bases, with 12 bases between them. This CDR3 has 15 amino acids. Germline V gene sequence: CDR1 SGHDN, CDR2 FVKESK. CDR3 sequence reads: CASSQDWGPIDTQYF. CDR3 DNA: TGTGCCAGCAGCCAAGACTGGGGGCCCATAGATACGCAGTATTTT.

The CDR3 loop reads CASSLSWRGTEAFF. The CDR3 nucleotides read TGTGCCAGCAGCCTAAGTTGGCGAGGCACTGAAGCTTTCTTT. V and J are TRBV7-8 and TRBJ1-1, with unresolved D. Germline CDR1 SGHVS, CDR2 FQNEAQ. Trimming took off 5 bases at V and 4 bases at J, with 14 bases between the two ends. CDR3 length equals 14 residues.

Note on this clone: Its ends do not fully match the called genes, so a read error is possible. The chain employs TRBV30 and TRBJ1-2; possibly TRBD1 for D (5 bases). Germline values: CDR1 GTSNPN, CDR2 SVGIG (reference sequence). The length of the CDR3 is 10 residues. The CDR3 nucleotides read TGTGCCTGGAGTGTACGACAGCTCCTCTTC. Protein product: CAWSVRQLLF.

Concerning this clone: One junction end does not reproduce the germline sequence, and a read error may be involved. The CDR3 spells CSVTTGGADTQYF. The CDR3 DNA reads as TGCTCGGTGACGACCGGCGGCGCAGATACGCAGTATTTT. The chain joins TRBV30 to TRBJ2-3, with D unclear. This CDR3 spans 13 amino acids. CDR1 is GTSNPN, CDR2 SVGIG, per germline (reference sequence).

This clone has only one observation. The chain uses TRBV11-3 and TRBJ2-1, with TRBD2 identical over 14 bases. The CDR3 spans 18 residues. Trimming at V came to 0 bases and at J to 5 bases, leaving 6 bases not matched to a gene. CDR1 SGHNT and CDR2 YENEEA come from the germline V gene. The CDR3 here is CASSLDGTSGGLHNEQFF. Here the CDR3 DNA reads TGTGCCAGCAGCTTAGACGGGACTAGCGGGGGTCTCCACAATGAGCAGTTCTTC. Full variable domain (outside the CDR3, taken from reference TRBV11-3 and TRBJ2-1): EAGVVQSPRYKIIEKKQPVAFWCNPISGHNTLYWYLQNLGQGPELLIRYENEEAVDDSQLPKDRFSAERLKGVDSTLKIQPAELGDSAVYLCASSLDGTSGGLHNEQFFGPGTRLTVL.

The V and J genes are TRBV10-3 and TRBJ2-7; no reliable D call. CDR1 and CDR2 (germline): ENHRY, SYGVKD. Trimming left V 5 bases short and J 1 base short, with 15 bases between. This CDR3 spans 15 amino acids. CDR3 region: CAISTLEISSYEQYF. The DNA for the CDR3 is TGTGCCATCAGTACCCTCGAGATCTCGTCCTACGAGCAGTACTTC.

In regard to this clone: Other DNA sequences in this specimen translate into the identical CDR3. The chain uses TRBV28 and TRBJ2-2; D ambiguous. The V and J ends lost 3 bases and 2 bases respectively, with 10 bases between them. The CDR3 contains 15 residues. Germline lookup yields CDR1 MDHEN and CDR2 SYDVKM. CDR3 in amino acids: CASSFGRVNTGELFF. As DNA, the CDR3 is TGTGCCAGCAGTTTCGGAAGGGTAAACACCGGGGAGCTGTTTTTT. Combining the CDR3 with reference TRBV28 and TRBJ2-2 gives the whole variable domain DVKVTQSSRYLVKRTGEKVFLECVQDMDHENMFWYRQDPGLGLRLIYFSYDVKMKEKGDIPEGYSVSREKKERFSLILESASTNQTSMYLCASSFGRVNTGELFFGEGSRLTVL.

The V gene is TRBV11-3, the J gene TRBJ2-3; D tentatively fits TRBD1 or TRBD2 (5 bases each). There are 15 residues in the CDR3. The V end was cut by 5 bases, the J end by 4 bases, with 16 bases between. Germline CDR1 and CDR2: SGHNT and YENEEA. The DNA of the CDR3 is TGTGCCAGCAGCCCCCGGGACCAAGGGTCAGATACGCAGTATTTT. Encoded protein: CASSPRDQGSDTQYF.

The chain carries TRBV5-6 and TRBJ1-2, with D possibly matching TRBD1 (6 bases). Deletions cut 4 bases from V and 5 bases from J, with 15 bases between. The CDR3 contains 14 residues. CDR1 and CDR2 from the germline V gene are SGHDT and YYEEEE. This CDR3 reads CASSLRGAEYGYTF. The CDR3 coding sequence is TGTGCCAGCAGCCTTCGGGGGGCGGAATATGGCTACACCTTC.

The chain couples TRBV30 to TRBJ1-4; D might be TRBD1 (5 bases). The germline gives CDR1 GTSNPN, CDR2 SVGIG (reference sequence). The length of the CDR3 is 13 residues. Between the trimmed V and J ends, which lost 1 base and 6 bases, there was a span of 9 bases. Here the CDR3 reads CAWSGGLDEKLFF. CDR3 bases: TGTGCCTGGAGTGGGGGACTGGATGAAAAACTGTTTTTT.

This chain joins TRBV2 and TRBJ1-2, with 9 nucleotides matching TRBD1. The germline V gene has CDR1 SNHLY and CDR2 FYNNEI. Trimming removed 7 bases from V and 8 bases from J; junction bases left unmatched: 14. This CDR3 spans 15 amino acids. The CDR3 sequence: CASIDRGMPTSGYTF. CDR3 coding DNA: TGTGCCAGCATAGACAGGGGGATGCCGACTAGCGGCTACACCTTC.

The chain couples TRBV28 to TRBJ2-5; D is uncertain. Trimming took 6 bases from V and 3 from J, leaving 8 bases between them. In germline, CDR1 is MDHEN, CDR2 SYDVKM. CDR3 size: 12 residues. The DNA for the CDR3 is TGTGCCAGCAGCGCACCAAAAGAGACCCAGTACTTC. Translation: CASSAPKETQYF.

The genes are TRBV7-9 and TRBJ1-1, with TRBD1 matching 11 bases. This CDR3 spans 16 amino acids. Trimming took 5 bases from V and 4 from J; bases not matched to a gene: 9. Germline assignment: CDR1 SEHNR and CDR2 FQNEAQ (reference sequence). As DNA, the CDR3 is TGTGCCAGCAGCACGGGACAGGGGGGCATTCGCACTGAAGCTTTCTTT. Its translation: CASSTGQGGIRTEAFF.

The rearrangement uses TRBV12-5 and TRBJ1-3; D ambiguous. Per the germline V gene, CDR1 is LGHNT and CDR2 is FRNRAP. The CDR3 has 14 amino acids. Trimming stripped 6 bases from V and 7 bases from J, with 16 bases between. The CDR3 bases are TGTGCTAGTGGCGAGGGATTTGGAGGCAACACCATATATTTT. Its protein product is CASGEGFGGNTIYF.

CDR3: CASSLSVGRTINTGELFF. CDR3 bases: TGTGCCAGCAGCTTGAGTGTAGGCAGAACCATAAACACCGGGGAGCTGTTTTTT. The chain combines TRBV5-8 with TRBJ2-2; D ambiguous. The CDR3 runs to 18 residues. V lost 1 base to trimming and J lost 2 bases, with 18 bases between them. Per germline, CDR1 SGHTS and CDR2 YDEGEE. Together with reference TRBV5-8 and TRBJ2-2, the CDR3 gives the full variable domain: EAGVTQSPTHLIKTRGQQATLRCSPISGHTSVYWYQQALGLGLQFLLWYDEGEERNRGNFPPRFSGRQFPNYSSELNVNALELEDSALYLCASSLSVGRTINTGELFFGEGSRLTVL.

A note on this clone: The same CDR3 can be traced to other DNA sequences in this sample. The J gene is TRBJ2-5, the V gene TRBV7-3, with D hard to call. The V end was cut by 2 bases, the J end by 5 bases, with 9 bases between. The CDR3 spans 13 residues. From germline, CDR1 is SGHTA and CDR2 FQGTGA. CDR3 amino acids: CASSLGPRETQYF. DNA of the CDR3: TGTGCCAGCAGCTTAGGACCTCGGGAGACCCAGTACTTC.

V gene TRBV7-9 combines with J gene TRBJ1-4; D is unclear. Germline CDR1 reads SEHNR; CDR2 reads FQNEAQ (reference sequence). V lost 1 base and J lost 7, with 10 bases in between. The CDR3 contains 14 residues. The CDR3 sequence is CASSLVDEGEKLFF. CDR3 coding DNA: TGTGCCAGCAGCTTAGTGGACGAGGGTGAAAAACTGTTTTTT.

On this clone itself: An end of the junction differs from the germline gene, which may be a read error. The CDR3 region has the DNA TGTGCCAACAGTGACGACAGGGGGCAAGGAGCTTTCTTT. Its translation: CANSDDRGQGAFF. V is TRBV10-3 and J is TRBJ1-1; TRBD1 matches at 10 bases. CDR3 size: 13 residues. From germline, CDR1 is ENHRY and CDR2 SYGVKD.

The chain couples TRBV6-6 to TRBJ1-3; possible D gene TRBD1, 5 bases. In germline, CDR1 is MNHNY, CDR2 SVGAGI (reference sequence). Trimming removed 2 bases from V and 2 bases from J, with 7 bases in between. This CDR3 has 14 residues. The CDR3 loop reads CASSYEGAGNTIYF. The CDR3 DNA reads TGTGCCAGCAGTTACGAAGGGGCTGGAAACACCATATATTTT.

Concerning this clone itself: A read error may produce the germline difference seen at one junction end. This sample includes further DNA sequences coding for the same CDR3. V is TRBV4-1 and J is TRBJ2-7; D is perhaps TRBD1 or TRBD2 (5 bases each). Germline CDR1 and CDR2: MGHRA and YSYEKL. This CDR3 comprises 14 residues. CDR3 sequence: CASSQEWDGYEQYF. The CDR3 DNA is TGCGCCAGCAGTCAAGAATGGGACGGCTACGAGCAGTACTTC.

The chain uses TRBV7-9 and TRBJ2-2, with 8 nucleotides matching TRBD2. V trimming: 3 bases; J trimming: 5 bases; junction bases outside the gene matches: 8. This CDR3 spans 16 amino acids. Germline V gives CDR1 SEHNR, CDR2 FQNEAQ (reference sequence). In DNA form, the CDR3 reads TGTGCCAGCAGCTTGGGACTAGGGATGGATACCGGGGAGCTGTTTTTT. Encoded protein: CASSLGLGMDTGELFF.

This clone showed up just once. The same CDR3 arises from other DNA sequences in this sample as well. V is TRBV5-1 and J is TRBJ1-5; no definite D call. V lost 4 bases and J 0 bases, leaving 8 bases between the germline ends. This CDR3 contains 14 residues. The germline CDR1 and CDR2 sequences are SGHRS and YFSETQ. DNA of the CDR3: TGCGCCAGCAGCCCGGAGGGTAGCAATCAGCCCCAGCATTTT. It is translated as CASSPEGSNQPQHF. The full variable domain, completed using reference TRBV5-1 and TRBJ1-5, is KAGVTQTPRYLIKTRGQQVTLSCSPISGHRSVSWYQQTPGQGLQFLFEYFSETQRNKGNFPGRFSGRQFSNSRSEMNVSTLELGDSALYLCASSPEGSNQPQHFGDGTRLSIL.

The chain links TRBV6-6 to TRBJ2-1; D is possibly TRBD2 (5 bases). The germline V gene has CDR1 MNHNY and CDR2 SVGAGI (reference sequence). CDR3 length equals 15 residues. V lost 6 bases and J lost 1, with 13 bases in between. The CDR3 sequence is CASSLDGVSYNEQFF. CDR3 coding DNA: TGTGCCAGCAGCCTTGACGGGGTGTCCTACAATGAGCAGTTCTTC.